These T cell receptor beta chains were read from a single sample in a study of radiotherapy plus CTLA-4 blockade in lung cancer. Profiled with immunoSEQ multiplex PCR; TCRdb holds only in-frame clones, not every one. This table holds more than 100,000 clones, about 87% found once. The sample here was peripheral blood, taken from a patient treated with radiotherapy plus ipilimumab. Receptors originate from a human donor with non-small cell lung cancer that progressed on radiotherapy plus ipilimumab. CDR3s include the opening cysteine and the closing phenylalanine or tryptophan. Fields, in order: V gene, D gene, clone size, J gene, CDR3 DNA, CDR3 protein. D genes are given only for firm matches. Only part of the rows carry a size: once, few, many, or a class if the clone is expanded.

TRBV19	-	-	TRBJ1-5	TGTGCCAGTAAGCGGACCCAACCTCAAGCAGCCCAGCATTTT	CASKRTQPQAAQHF
TRBV7-9	-	large	TRBJ1-4	TGTGCCAGCAGCCCGAGGGATGCAACTAATGAAAAACTGTTTTTT	CASSPRDATNEKLFF
TRBV6-1	TRBD1	-	TRBJ2-3	TGTGCCAGCAGTGGGGACAGGGGCCGCACAGATACGCAGTATTTT	CASSGDRGRTDTQYF
TRBV5-1	TRBD2	-	TRBJ2-2	TGCGCCAGCAGCTTGGGTCCTAGCGGGAGTAGTGTGGAGCTGTTTTTT	CASSLGPSGSSVELFF
TRBV28	TRBD1	once	TRBJ2-5	TGTGCCAGCCATCACAAGGGGACAGTCGAAGAGACCCAGTACTTC	CASHHKGTVEETQYF
TRBV7-2	-	-	TRBJ2-7	TGTGCCAGCACCCAAGCTGGCGGGCTACGAAGGCAGTACTTC	CASTQAGGLRRQYF
TRBV4-1	TRBD1	-	TRBJ2-3	TGCGCCAGCAGCCAAGCTAGGACAGGGGGCGTGTTGGTTCGTACGCAGTATTTT	CASSQARTGGVLVRTQYF
TRBV19	TRBD1	-	TRBJ1-2	TGTGCCAGTAGTAAGCCGGACAGGTTTGACTATGGCTACACCTTC	CASSKPDRFDYGYTF
TRBV19	TRBD1	few	TRBJ2-1	TGTGCCAGTAGTATAGCGAGGGGGCTTGAGCAGTTCTTC	CASSIARGLEQFF
TRBV27	-	once	TRBJ2-7	TGTGCCAGCAGTTCTCTCTCCTACGAGCAGTACTTC	CASSSLSYEQYF
TRBV27	-	-	TRBJ2-1	TGTGCCAGCTCCGGCGGTCCCCCCGAGCAGTTCTTC	CASSGGPPEQFF
TRBV5-1	TRBD2	-	TRBJ2-5	TGCGCCAGCAGCTTGGGTAGCGGGGCCCCGCAAGAGACCCAGTACTTC	CASSLGSGAPQETQYF
TRBV9	-	-	TRBJ2-3	TGTGCCAGCAGCGTAGACGGGGTAGCGGATACGCAGTATTTT	CASSVDGVADTQYF
TRBV19	-	-	TRBJ2-3	TGTGCCAGTAGTCCTCGGGGTCTTCAGGCGCAGTATTTT	CASSPRGLQAQYF
TRBV2	TRBD1	-	TRBJ1-6	TGTGCCACCAGACAGGGAGAACTGTCAGGGCGTAATTCACCCCTCCACTTT	CATRQGELSGRNSPLHF
TRBV10-1	-	-	TRBJ1-1	TGCGCCAGCAGTGAGGCCAGGGGACCGAACACTGAAGCTTTCTTT	CASSEARGPNTEAFF
TRBV7-3	-	-	TRBJ2-2	TGTGCCAGCAGCTCCTTCCTGGGCACCGGGGAGCTGTTTTTT	CASSSFLGTGELFF
TRBV27	-	-	TRBJ2-3	TGTGCCAGCAGAATACAGCCTTCAGATACGCAGTATTTT	CASRIQPSDTQYF
TRBV5-1	-	-	TRBJ1-2	TGCGCCAGCAGCTTGGATGGGACGGGGCTGGGCTACACCTTC	CASSLDGTGLGYTF
TRBV7-2	TRBD2	-	TRBJ2-7	TGTGCCAGCAGCCCCCTGGAGCGGGGCTACGAGCAGTACTTC	CASSPLERGYEQYF
TRBV5-4	-	-	TRBJ1-3	TGTGCCAGCAGCTATAAGGGAGGGAGTGGAAACACCATATATTTT	CASSYKGGSGNTIYF
TRBV6-5	-	-	TRBJ1-5	TGTGCCAGCAGTTACTCTAGCAATCAGCCCCAGCATTTT	CASSYSSNQPQHF
TRBV25-1	TRBD2	-	TRBJ2-1	TGTGCCAGCAGTGGCTTTAGCGGGACCTCCCGGGAGTTCTTC	CASSGFSGTSREFF
TRBV12-5	TRBD2	-	TRBJ2-3	TGTCCCACCGAGTGGAGGGGACTAGCGGAAAGCACAGATACGCAGTATTTT	CPTEWRGLAESTDTQYF
TRBV5-1	TRBD1	-	TRBJ1-1	TGCGCCAGCAGTGGGGACAGGGGGCGTTCGGATACTGAAGCTTTCTTT	CASSGDRGRSDTEAFF
TRBV9	-	-	TRBJ2-3	TGTGCCAGCAGCGTATTGGGGGGCACAGATACGCAGTATTTT	CASSVLGGTDTQYF
TRBV11-3	-	-	TRBJ1-3	TGTGCCAGCAGCCCGGGCCTCTCTGGAAACACCATATATTTT	CASSPGLSGNTIYF
TRBV29-1	-	-	TRBJ2-2	TGCAGCTTCCAGAGAGGGCTACAGAACACCGGGGAGCTGTTTTTT	CSFQRGLQNTGELFF
TRBV7-9	-	-	TRBJ1-1	TGTGCCAGCAGCTCTCGGGGGGCGTTGCCCCCGAACACTGAAGCTTTCTTT	CASSSRGALPPNTEAFF
TRBV4-1	TRBD1	-	TRBJ1-2	TGCGCCAGCAGCCATCTACCGGGACAGGGGATGGTCATGGGCTACACCTTC	CASSHLPGQGMVMGYTF
TRBV19	TRBD1	-	TRBJ1-6	TGTGCCAGTAGTGACGAGCGACAGGGATACAATTCACCCCTCCACTTT	CASSDERQGYNSPLHF
TRBV2	-	-	TRBJ1-1	TGTGCCAGCGCCCGGGACCCCATGAACACTGAAGCTTTCTTT	CASARDPMNTEAFF
TRBV7-2	-	-	TRBJ1-2	TGTGCCAGCAGCTTAGAGGCAGGGGCCCATGGCTACACCTTC	CASSLEAGAHGYTF
TRBV5-1	-	-	TRBJ2-5	TGCGCCAGCAGCTGGGGGACACGACTGTACCAAGAGACCCAGTACTTC	CASSWGTRLYQETQYF
TRBV27	TRBD1	-	TRBJ1-1	TGTGCCAGCAGTTCAGGGGGCAAAGGGGGCACTGAAGCTTTCTTT	CASSSGGKGGTEAFF
TRBV6-1	-	-	TRBJ1-1	TGTGCCAGCAGGAAACAGGGCGGGAACACTGAAGCTTTCTTT	CASRKQGGNTEAFF
TRBV15	-	-	TRBJ1-4	TGTGCCACCAGCAGAGATTGGAAAGGACAGCCAAATGAAAAACTGTTTTTT	CATSRDWKGQPNEKLFF
TRBV5-8	TRBD2	-	TRBJ2-3	TGTGCCAGCAGCTTGTGGGCTAGCGGGATTCCTGATACGCAGTATTTT	CASSLWASGIPDTQYF
TRBV7-9	-	-	TRBJ1-1	TGTGCCAGCAGCTTAGCGCTCGGACAGCCGCTTCGGGACACTGAAGCTTTCTTT	CASSLALGQPLRDTEAFF
TRBV7-8	TRBD1	-	TRBJ1-1	TGTGCCAGCAGCTCGCCGACAGGGGGAGTTGTGACTGAAGCTTTCTTT	CASSSPTGGVVTEAFF
TRBV5-6	-	-	TRBJ1-1	TGTGCCAGCAGCCCGACAGAGGGCCCTGAAGCTTTCTTT	CASSPTEGPEAFF
TRBV7-9	-	-	TRBJ2-1	TGTGCCAGCAGCTGGTCCAATGAGCAGTTCTTC	CASSWSNEQFF
TRBV30	-	-	TRBJ2-1	TGTGCCTGGGGTGGGGGAGGCTGGAATGAGCAGTTCTTC	CAWGGGGWNEQFF
TRBV5-1	-	few	TRBJ1-2	TGCGCCAGCAGCTTGAACGGGGGGGACTATGGCTACACCTTC	CASSLNGGDYGYTF
TRBV6-5	TRBD2	few	TRBJ2-3	TGTGCCAGCAGCGGACTAGCGGGCTCAGATACGCAGTATTTT	CASSGLAGSDTQYF
TRBV7-2	TRBD2	-	TRBJ2-7	TGTGCCAGCAGCTTATTAAGTTCTAGCGGGAGTTACGAGCAGTACTTC	CASSLLSSSGSYEQYF
TRBV9	TRBD2	-	TRBJ2-1	TGTGCCAGCAGCGAACTAGCGGGAGCTTCCTACAATGAGCAGTTCTTC	CASSELAGASYNEQFF
TRBV7-9	-	-	TRBJ1-2	TGTGCCAGCAGCCCTCCGAGGGAGAGCTATGGCTACACCTTC	CASSPPRESYGYTF